This section outlines one TCR beta chain sequence together with its context. This entry belongs to a study of T cells after yellow fever vaccination. CDR1 is DFQATT, CDR2 SNEGSKA, per germline (reference sequence). The CDR3 covers 16 residues. The V end lost 3 bases, the J end lost 1 base, and 13 bases lay between the germline ends. TCRdb called the 5' RACE reads again in MiXCR, with one record for every CDR3 protein. The sample records some 400,000 distinct CDR3 sequences, 6% to 8% being singletons. The source was PBMCs, collected 5 days after the yellow fever booster vaccination. The gene calls are TRBV20-1 and TRBJ1-6; tentative D call: TRBD1 (6 bases). The TCR sequence derives from a man in his thirties or forties who received the YFV17D yellow fever vaccine. In DNA form, the CDR3 reads TGCAGTGCTAGCAGGGGCGGACGGTCCTATAATTCACCCCTCCACTTT. Protein: CSASRGGRSYNSPLHF.